This section outlines one T cell receptor beta chain sequence together with its context. Germline V gives CDR1 LGHNT, CDR2 FRNRAP. The CDR3 is 17 residues long. Trimming removed 1 base from V and 6 bases from J; junction bases left unmatched: 10. Only CD45RO-negative cells positively selected for CCR7 counted as naive CD8 cells, so terminally differentiated effector memory CD45RA+ cells were excluded. This entry comes from a study of shared clonotypes between healthy human individuals. Libraries were prepared by immunoSEQ multiplex PCR; TCRdb keeps only in-frame clonotypes and omits some of them. In the table there are about 2 million clones, about 95% of which are singletons.

The chain couples TRBV12-5 to TRBJ2-1; TRBD1 matches at 9 bases. Input material: naive CD8+ T cells sorted from blood. The sequence came from a man between 18 and 35 years old in good health. CDR3 coding DNA: TGTGCTAGTGGTTTGGACCTCGGACAGGGGATTTCCAATGAGCAGTTCTTC. Protein sequence: CASGLDLGQGISNEQFF.